This T cell receptor beta chain was identified during a study of molecular identifiers for immune sequencing clone quantification. Study observations and caveats: In naive cells, clones above 20 RNA copies held under 1% of molecules, whereas in effector cells they held over 97%. Among some 1.1 million naive cells, spiked Jurkat TCR RNA from a single cell was reportedly detectable.

Library preparation followed earlier protocols using designated TCR primers. TCRdb analysed the PCR reads with MiXCR anew, one entry per CDR3 protein. There are about 510,000 distinct CDR3 sequences in the sample; roughly 23% occur only once, and about 0.8% lies in the top ten. CD8+CD4-CCR7+CD45RA+ cells were sorted as naive CD8 T cells. Details on this clonotype: Its antigen is not known.

The TCR originated in a human donor in good health. Some libraries in this study had Jurkat cell RNA spiked in. Sequences were obtained from naive CD8+ T cells from blood, with Jurkat cell RNA spiked in. Subset here: FACS-sorted CD8+CD4-CCR7+CD45RA+ naive T cells.

The CDR3, as DNA: TGTGCCAGCAGCGTAGGACCTAGCGGGGGGGCCTACGAGCAGTACTTC. Its translation: CASSVGPSGGAYEQYF. The chain is built from TRBV9 and TRBJ2-7, with 12 nucleotides matching TRBD2. V lost 0 bases to trimming and J lost 2 bases; unmatched junction nucleotides: 3. CDR1 is SGDLS, CDR2 YYNGEE, per germline. The CDR3 runs to 16 residues.